This TCR beta chain was found in a study of T cell repertoires in cytomegalovirus infection. Across the study: Public signatures in TCR beta pointed to CMV infection and matching HLA type. Findings and limits, study-wide: Carriage of CMV together with the relevant HLA was identifiable through cumulative public TCR beta family frequency. In two of eight donors, the top clonotype was HLA-C-restricted CMV-specific.

TCRdb analysed the reads with MiXCR anew, one entry per CDR3 protein. The table includes roughly 500,000 distinct CDR3 sequences, 16% detected once. With V trimmed by 1 base and J by 5 bases, 9 bases remained unmatched. The CDR3 has 16 amino acids. From germline, CDR1 is SEHNR and CDR2 FQNEAQ (reference sequence). This clonotype occurred many times. Its specificity is unknown. This clonotype was sampled from a human donor in good health (CMV status not recorded). Some clones in this sample may be carry-over from other donors' samples. The chain has TRBV7-9 and TRBJ2-3; 7 positions agree with TRBD2. Sequenced sample: CD8+ T cells from PBMCs. CDR3 loop: CASSLGVPGRGDTQYF. The CDR3 nucleotides are TGTGCCAGCAGCTTAGGTGTCCCTGGGAGGGGAGATACGCAGTATTTT. Looking up the rest from reference TRBV7-9 and TRBJ2-3 gives the full variable domain: DTGVSQNPRHKITKRGQNVTFRCDPISEHNRLYWYRQTLGQGPEFLTYFQNEAQLEKSRLLSDRFSAERPKGSFSTLEIQRTEQGDSAMYLCASSLGVPGRGDTQYFGPGTRLTVL.